This is a list of T cell receptor beta chains from one sample in a study of blood T cells in healthy people across ages. Each CDR3 protein gets one entry after TCRdb re-called the 5' RACE reads with MiXCR. The sample yields 750,000 to 950,000 distinct CDR3 sequences, 20% to 30% seen once. These data were also filed under a second study, of T cells of mothers and their children.

Specimen: blood. The receptors were sampled from a boy younger than 18 in good health. CDR3s include the opening cysteine and the closing phenylalanine or tryptophan. The D gene is left open where the match is weak. The listing skips clone size in some rows; elsewhere it reads once, few, many or a size class.

few	TRBV18	NA	TRBJ2-3	TGTGCCAGCTCACCACCGATATCAAGGCGGGCAGATACGCAGTATTTT	CASSPPISRRADTQYF
NA	TRBV7-2	TRBD2	TRBJ2-5	TGTGCCAGCAGCTTACCCGGACTAGCGGGGGGAATGGGGACCCAGTACTTC	CASSLPGLAGGMGTQYF
NA	TRBV4-1	NA	TRBJ1-2	TGCGCCAGCAGCCAGACGGTAGGGTCGAACTATGGCTACACCTTC	CASSQTVGSNYGYTF
few	TRBV6-1	NA	TRBJ2-5	TGTGCCAGCAGTAACGGTTGGTCGGAGACCCAGTACTTC	CASSNGWSETQYF
many	TRBV12-3/TRBV12-4	NA	TRBJ1-3	TGTGCCAGCAGTTCCACGGACACCATATATTTT	CASSSTDTIYF
NA	TRBV29-1	TRBD1	TRBJ1-2	TGCAGCGTTGGGGACAGGGTCTATGGCTACACCTTC	CSVGDRVYGYTF
NA	TRBV12-3/TRBV12-4	TRBD1	TRBJ2-5	TGTGCCAGCAGAGGTGACAGGGGGCTCGAGGAGACCCAGTACTTC	CASRGDRGLEETQYF
NA	TRBV19	NA	TRBJ2-7	TGTGCCGTTTCCCCAGGGGCGGGATACGAGCAGTACTTC	CAVSPGAGYEQYF
NA	TRBV7-9	NA	TRBJ2-2	TGTGCCAGCAGCTTAATGACTGTGAACACCGGGGAGCTGTTTTTT	CASSLMTVNTGELFF
few	TRBV7-3	TRBD2	TRBJ2-1	TGTGCCAGCAGCTCTGCCGGGACTAGCTTGGTCTTC	CASSSAGTSLVF
NA	TRBV12-3/TRBV12-4	NA	TRBJ1-2	TGTGCCAGCAGTTTAGAGGGACACTATGGCTACACCTTC	CASSLEGHYGYTF
NA	TRBV25-1	NA	TRBJ1-6	TGTGCCAGCAGTGAATCCGGCACAGGGAATTCACCCCTCCACTTT	CASSESGTGNSPLHF
NA	TRBV30	TRBD1	TRBJ1-4	TGTGCCTGGAGTGTAGGAGAGACAGGGGCAGGGAGGCCAGGAGAGGAAAAACTGTTTTTT	CAWSVGETGAGRPGEEKLFF
few	TRBV29-1	TRBD2	TRBJ2-1	TGCAGCGTTGAAGGGGACTATGCTAATGAGCAGTTCTTC	CSVEGDYANEQFF
NA	TRBV6-1	TRBD1	TRBJ2-5	TGTGCCAGCAGCAGACAGGGGCTGCCCTCACCGCCCCTTTTCAATCAAGAGACCCAGTACTTC	CASSRQGLPSPPLFNQETQYF
NA	TRBV12-3/TRBV12-4	NA	TRBJ1-6	TGTGCCAGCAGGGTGGGGGGTACATTCTATAATTCACCCCTCCACTTT	CASRVGGTFYNSPLHF
NA	TRBV6-1	TRBD1	TRBJ1-1	TGTGCCAGCAGTGAGGACAGGGGTGGCACTGAAGCTTTCTTT	CASSEDRGGTEAFF
few	TRBV5-1	NA	TRBJ1-6	TGCGCCAGCGGGAGGGGCGAAAGTAATTCACCCCTCCACTTT	CASGRGESNSPLHF
many	TRBV7-2	TRBD1	TRBJ2-1	TGTGCCAGCAGCTTAACCTCGGGACAGGGCAATGAGCAGTTCTTC	CASSLTSGQGNEQFF
once	TRBV6-5	TRBD1	TRBJ1-2	TGTGCCAGCAGTTACTCGAGGGCAGGGGGAAACGATGGCTACACCTTC	CASSYSRAGGNDGYTF
NA	TRBV7-9	NA	TRBJ2-5	TGTGCCAGCGGGACGATGGAGACCCAGTACTTC	CASGTMETQYF
NA	TRBV12-3/TRBV12-4	TRBD1	TRBJ2-1	TGTGCCAGCAGTCCCCGGGACAGGGACATGAATGAGCAGTTCTTC	CASSPRDRDMNEQFF
NA	TRBV5-1	NA	TRBJ2-5	TGCGCCAGCAGCGGCCGGGGTCAAGAGACCCAGTACTTC	CASSGRGQETQYF
few	TRBV12-3/TRBV12-4	NA	TRBJ2-5	TGTGCCAGCAGTTTAGATTGGGAGACCCAGTACTTC	CASSLDWETQYF
few	TRBV5-6	TRBD1	TRBJ1-2	TGTGCCAGCAGCCCACCGGACAGGGGAAGTGGCTACACCTTC	CASSPPDRGSGYTF
NA	TRBV5-5	NA	TRBJ1-1	TGTGCCAGCAGAAGTGACAGGCGAACTGAAGCTTTCTTT	CASRSDRRTEAFF
NA	TRBV5-1	TRBD2	TRBJ2-7	TGCGCCAGCAGCTTGTGGACTAGCGGTGGAAAGAACGAGCAGTACTTC	CASSLWTSGGKNEQYF
few	TRBV12-3/TRBV12-4	NA	TRBJ2-1	TGTGCCAGCGGACTCGCGGGCTCCTACAATGAGCAGTTCTTC	CASGLAGSYNEQFF
few	TRBV7-2	NA	TRBJ2-7	TGTGCCAGCAGCTTCGGACAGCCGGGGGTTTCCTACGAGCAGTACTTC	CASSFGQPGVSYEQYF
NA	TRBV14	TRBD1	TRBJ2-5	TGTGCCAGCAGCCAACGACAGGGGGGGCAAGAGACCCAGTACTTC	CASSQRQGGQETQYF
few	TRBV18	TRBD1	TRBJ1-4	TGTGCCAGCTCACCAGGGAAAGGGGGCGCAACTAATGAAAAACTGTTTTTT	CASSPGKGGATNEKLFF
few	TRBV29-1	NA	TRBJ2-5	TGCAGCGTTGAAGATGGGTGGGTCAAAGAGACCCAGTACTTC	CSVEDGWVKETQYF
NA	TRBV21-1	NA	TRBJ2-7	TGTGCCAGCAGCAGAGGCGCGAGGGGGACTAGCTCCTACGAGCAGTACTTC	CASSRGARGTSSYEQYF
few	TRBV7-9	TRBD2	TRBJ2-7	TGTGCCAGCAGGTGGGTTGTAGCGGGCCTCATCTCCTACGAGCAGTACTTC	CASRWVVAGLISYEQYF
few	TRBV6-5	TRBD1	TRBJ2-7	TGTGCCAGCAGTTACGGGACAGGGATCCACGAGCAGTACTTC	CASSYGTGIHEQYF
NA	TRBV14	TRBD1	TRBJ1-2	TGTGCCAGCAGCCCCGGGACAGCGATAAGAAGGGGCTACACCTTC	CASSPGTAIRRGYTF
few	TRBV4-1	TRBD1	TRBJ2-7	TGCGCCAGCAGCCAACCGGGACAGGGGATAGGGTACGAGCAGTACTTC	CASSQPGQGIGYEQYF
few	TRBV4-2	TRBD1	TRBJ2-5	TGTGCCAGCAGCTATGGGCAGGGGGCAGGAGAGACCCAGTACTTC	CASSYGQGAGETQYF
NA	TRBV12-3/TRBV12-4	TRBD2	TRBJ2-4	TGTGCCAGCAGTTTCGCCGCTCCGCGGGGGGTCATCGAAAACATTCAGTACTTC	CASSFAAPRGVIENIQYF
few	TRBV12-3/TRBV12-4	TRBD2	TRBJ2-1	TGTGCCAGCAGTCCCCACGAGAGCGGGGGGCGGAGTGAGCAGTTCTTC	CASSPHESGGRSEQFF
NA	TRBV29-1	TRBD1	TRBJ2-5	TGCAGCGTGAAACGGACAGGTGGGAAAGAGACCCAGTACTTC	CSVKRTGGKETQYF
few	TRBV6-6	NA	TRBJ2-6	TGTGCCAGCACCCAGAGCTCTGGGGCCAACGTCCTGACTTTC	CASTQSSGANVLTF
NA	TRBV11-2	NA	TRBJ2-5	TGTGCCAGCAGCTTAGGCGGGTCCTCTACTACTATCCAAGAGACCCAGTACTTC	CASSLGGSSTTIQETQYF
NA	TRBV15	NA	TRBJ2-7	TGTGCCACCAGCAGAGATCCCCTGAACGAGCAGTACTTC	CATSRDPLNEQYF
many	TRBV15	NA	TRBJ2-5	TGTGCCACCAGCAGAGTTGGGGGGCAAGAGACCCAGTACTTC	CATSRVGGQETQYF
few	TRBV20-1	TRBD2	TRBJ2-7	TGCAGTGCTAGACTAGCGGGGGGGCCCTACGAGCAGTACTTC	CSARLAGGPYEQYF
few	TRBV2	TRBD2	TRBJ2-5	TGTGCCAGCAGAAGACTAGCGAGGAGAATCCTGTACCAAGAGACCCAGTACTTC	CASRRLARRILYQETQYF
NA	TRBV14	TRBD1	TRBJ1-2	TGTGCCAGCAGCGAGCGGACAGGGTCCCACTATGGCTACACCTTC	CASSERTGSHYGYTF
NA	TRBV5-1	TRBD2	TRBJ2-1	TGCGCCAGCAGCCCCGGAGGAGCGGGGGGTCAGTACAATGAGCAGTTCTTC	CASSPGGAGGQYNEQFF
few	TRBV7-2	NA	TRBJ1-4	TGTGCCAGCAGCTTCGGGGGGCGAAATGAAAAACTGTTTTTT	CASSFGGRNEKLFF
NA	TRBV27	NA	TRBJ2-7	TGTGCCAGCAGGATCCCCTACGAGCAGTACTTC	CASRIPYEQYF
many	TRBV12-3/TRBV12-4	TRBD1	TRBJ1-2	TGTGCCAGCAGTTCCGACAGGGTCTATGGCTACACCTTC	CASSSDRVYGYTF
few	TRBV3-1	NA	TRBJ2-7	TGTGCCAGCAGCTACGACCCTACGGGGCCCTACGAGCAGTACTTC	CASSYDPTGPYEQYF